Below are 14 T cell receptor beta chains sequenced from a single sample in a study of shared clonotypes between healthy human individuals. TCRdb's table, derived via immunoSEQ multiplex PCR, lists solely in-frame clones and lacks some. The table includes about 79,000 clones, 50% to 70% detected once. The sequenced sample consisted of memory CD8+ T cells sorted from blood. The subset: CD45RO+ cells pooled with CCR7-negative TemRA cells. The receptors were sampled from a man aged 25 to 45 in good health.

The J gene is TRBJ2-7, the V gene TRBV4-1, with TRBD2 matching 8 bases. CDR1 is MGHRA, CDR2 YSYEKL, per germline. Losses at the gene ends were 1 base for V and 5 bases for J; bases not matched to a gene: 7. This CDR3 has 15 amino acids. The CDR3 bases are TGCGCCAGCAGCCAAGGCTTAGCGGGGTCTAACGAGCAGTACTTC. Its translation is CASSQGLAGSNEQYF.

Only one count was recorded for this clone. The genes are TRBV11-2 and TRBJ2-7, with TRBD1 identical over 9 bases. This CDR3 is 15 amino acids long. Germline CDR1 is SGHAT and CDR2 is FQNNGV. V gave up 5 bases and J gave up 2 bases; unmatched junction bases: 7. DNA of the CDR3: TGTGCCAGCAGCGAGCCGGGACAGGGAGCCTACGAGCAGTACTTC. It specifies CASSEPGQGAYEQYF. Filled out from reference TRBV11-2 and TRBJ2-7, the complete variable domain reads EAGVAQSPRYKIIEKRQSVAFWCNPISGHATLYWYQQILGQGPKLLIQFQNNGVVDDSQLPKDRFSAERLKGVDSTLKIQPAKLEDSAVYLCASSEPGQGAYEQYFGPGTRLTVT.

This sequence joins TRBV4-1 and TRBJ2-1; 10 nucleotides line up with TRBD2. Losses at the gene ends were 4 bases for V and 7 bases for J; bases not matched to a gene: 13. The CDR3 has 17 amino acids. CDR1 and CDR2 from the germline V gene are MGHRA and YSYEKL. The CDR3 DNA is TGCGCCAGCAGCCGGGGGGGACTAGCGCTCCTCGGGAATGAGCAGTTCTTC. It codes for CASSRGGLALLGNEQFF.

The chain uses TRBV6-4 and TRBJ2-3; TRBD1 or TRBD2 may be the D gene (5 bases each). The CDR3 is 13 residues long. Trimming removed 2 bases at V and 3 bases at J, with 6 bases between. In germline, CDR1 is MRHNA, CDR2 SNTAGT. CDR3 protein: CASSDGGTDTQYF. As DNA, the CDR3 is TGTGCCAGCAGTGACGGGGGAACAGATACGCAGTATTTT.

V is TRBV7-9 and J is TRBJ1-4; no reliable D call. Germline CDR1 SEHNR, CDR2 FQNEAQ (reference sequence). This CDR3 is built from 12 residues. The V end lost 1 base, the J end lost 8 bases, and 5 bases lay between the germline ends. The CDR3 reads CASSLEGEKLFF. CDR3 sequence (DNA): TGTGCCAGCAGCTTAGAGGGAGAAAAACTGTTTTTT.

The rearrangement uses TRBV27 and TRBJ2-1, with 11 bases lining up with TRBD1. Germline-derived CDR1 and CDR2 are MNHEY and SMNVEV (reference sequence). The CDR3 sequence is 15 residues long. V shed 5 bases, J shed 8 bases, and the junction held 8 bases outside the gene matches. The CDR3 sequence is CASSPRTGGFDEQFF. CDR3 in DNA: TGTGCCAGCAGTCCTCGGACAGGGGGCTTCGATGAGCAGTTCTTC.

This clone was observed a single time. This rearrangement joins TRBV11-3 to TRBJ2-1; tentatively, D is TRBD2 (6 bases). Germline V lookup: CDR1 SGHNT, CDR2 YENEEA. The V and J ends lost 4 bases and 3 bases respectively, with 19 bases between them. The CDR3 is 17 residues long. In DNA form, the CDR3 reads TGTGCCAGCAGCTCCTCCATTTCGGGGAGGCACTACAATGAGCAGTTCTTC. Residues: CASSSSISGRHYNEQFF.

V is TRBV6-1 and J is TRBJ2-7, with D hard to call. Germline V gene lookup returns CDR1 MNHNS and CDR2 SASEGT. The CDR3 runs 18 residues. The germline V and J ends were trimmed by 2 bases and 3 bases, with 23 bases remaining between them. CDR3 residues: CASSETYGDPTSNYEQYF. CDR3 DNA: TGTGCCAGCAGTGAAACGTACGGAGACCCAACCTCGAACTACGAGCAGTACTTC.

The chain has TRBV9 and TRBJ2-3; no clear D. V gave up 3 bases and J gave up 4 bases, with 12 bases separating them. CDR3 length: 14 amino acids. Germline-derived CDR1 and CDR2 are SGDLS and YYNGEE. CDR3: CASSASTYADTQYF. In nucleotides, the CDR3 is TGTGCCAGCAGCGCATCTACCTACGCAGATACGCAGTATTTT.

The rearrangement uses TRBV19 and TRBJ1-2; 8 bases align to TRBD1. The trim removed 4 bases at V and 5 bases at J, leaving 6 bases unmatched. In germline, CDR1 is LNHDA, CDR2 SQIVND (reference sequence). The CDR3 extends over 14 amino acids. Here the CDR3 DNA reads TGTGCCAGTAGTACAGGGGGCGCATGGTATGGCTACACCTTC. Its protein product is CASSTGGAWYGYTF. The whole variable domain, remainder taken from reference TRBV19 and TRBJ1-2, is DGGITQSPKYLFRKEGQNVTLSCEQNLNHDAMYWYRQDPGQGLRLIYYSQIVNDFQKGDIAEGYSVSREKKESFPLTVTSAQKNPTAFYLCASSTGGAWYGYTFGSGTRLTVV.

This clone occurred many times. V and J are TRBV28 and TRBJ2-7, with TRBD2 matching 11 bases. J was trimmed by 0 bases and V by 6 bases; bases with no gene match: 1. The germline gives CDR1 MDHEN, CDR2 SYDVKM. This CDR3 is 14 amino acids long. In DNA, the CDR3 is TGTGCCAGCAGCACTAGCGGGAGCTCCTACGAGCAGTACTTC. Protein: CASSTSGSSYEQYF.

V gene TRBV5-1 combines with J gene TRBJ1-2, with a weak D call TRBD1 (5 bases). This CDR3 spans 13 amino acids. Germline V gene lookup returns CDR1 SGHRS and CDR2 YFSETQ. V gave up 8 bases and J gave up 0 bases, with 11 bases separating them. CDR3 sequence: CASRTTSNYGYTF. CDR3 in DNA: TGCGCCAGTAGGACAACCTCTAACTATGGCTACACCTTC.

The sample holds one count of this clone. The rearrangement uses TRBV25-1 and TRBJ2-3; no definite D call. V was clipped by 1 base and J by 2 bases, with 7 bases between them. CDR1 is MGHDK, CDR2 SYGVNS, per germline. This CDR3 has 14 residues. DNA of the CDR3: TGTGCCAGCAGTGAATTTGGTTCCACAGATACGCAGTATTTT. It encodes CASSEFGSTDTQYF.

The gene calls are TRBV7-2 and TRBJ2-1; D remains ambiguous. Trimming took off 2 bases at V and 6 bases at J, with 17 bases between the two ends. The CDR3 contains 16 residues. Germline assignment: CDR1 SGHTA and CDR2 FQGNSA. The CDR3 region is CASSLRASLLGNEQFF. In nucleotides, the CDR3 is TGTGCCAGCAGCTTAAGGGCCTCACTCCTTGGCAATGAGCAGTTCTTC.